Listed below are T cell receptor beta chains from one sample, sequenced in a study of metastatic and nonmetastatic thyroid tumors. Using MiXCR, TCRdb re-called clones from the PCR reads. Of 22,000 or so clones listed, 9.5% to 12% are singletons. Sequenced input: blood. The source of these receptors is a female donor with papillary thyroid cancer or a benign thyroid nodule (not recorded which). Some clones in this sample may be carry-over from other donors' samples. The CDR3 runs from the conserved cysteine through the conserved F or W.

j_call | v_call | cdr3_aa
TRBJ1-6 | TRBV4-2 | CASSQEESVYNSPLHF
TRBJ2-1 | TRBV7-3 | CASSNLVSEQFF
TRBJ2-2 | TRBV9 | CASSQTTGELFF
TRBJ2-2 | TRBV30 | CAWGQTGNTGELFF
TRBJ2-7 | TRBV20-1 | CSARDGGVSLLPYEQYF
TRBJ2-7 | TRBV20-1 | CSAELAGGTYEQYF
TRBJ2-1 | TRBV20-1 | CSRRPGLADRPYNEQFF
TRBJ2-4 | TRBV3-1 | CASSLGTVPNIQYF
TRBJ2-7 | TRBV2 | CASSIGSSYEQYF
TRBJ2-2 | TRBV11-1 | CASSYTTGRTGELFF
TRBJ2-3 | TRBV12-3/TRBV12-4 | CASSFPSGGAKHTDTQYF
TRBJ1-2 | TRBV7-8 | CASSLTGQGGHYGYTF
TRBJ2-3 | TRBV27 | CASSLYKGHDTDTQYF
TRBJ2-1 | TRBV6-4 | CASSDHGSSYNEQFF
TRBJ1-3 | TRBV3-1 | CASSPGPVLGNTIYF
TRBJ2-7 | TRBV12-3/TRBV12-4 | CASSFDPRFSVARYYEQYF
TRBJ2-2 | TRBV4-2 | CASSPKGTGNTGELFF
TRBJ2-5 | TRBV4-1 | CASSQDRTSGRETQYF
TRBJ2-7 | TRBV11-2 | CASTRDRSGEQYF
TRBJ2-7 | TRBV30 | CAWTGQGEQYF
TRBJ1-5 | TRBV6-1 | CASSPRSGYQPQHF
TRBJ1-1 | TRBV20-1 | CSASRGQTNTEAFF
TRBJ1-5 | TRBV6-1 | CASSSRLSNQPQHF
TRBJ2-2 | TRBV27 | CASSPLTGELFF
TRBJ2-2 | TRBV5-1 | CASSFGTANTGELFF
TRBJ1-4 | TRBV20-1 | CSASRQSNEKLFF
TRBJ2-7 | TRBV6-1 | CASRSSSTYEQYF
TRBJ2-1 | TRBV27 | CASSLVEYNEQFF
TRBJ2-7 | TRBV7-2 | CASSLRVVKGFEQYF
TRBJ2-7 | TRBV5-1 | CASSLSGQGYEQYF
TRBJ2-3 | TRBV7-2 | CASSLTRLDTDTQYF